This entry lists 26 T cell receptor beta chains sequenced from one sample in a study of blood T cell repertoires in COVID-19. TCRdb keeps only in-frame clones here, not all; method: immunoSEQ multiplex PCR. The profile shows 250,000 or so clones, roughly 80% of them singletons. Sequencing was carried out using peripheral blood. Receptor source: a woman younger than 30 with acute or convalescent COVID-19.

This clone has just a few counts. V and J are TRBV4-1 and TRBJ1-5; TRBD1 is a possible D gene (5 bases). V was cut by 0 bases and J by 7 bases, with 16 bases left in between. Germline V CDR1 and CDR2: MGHRA, YSYEKL. The CDR3 has 16 amino acids. The CDR3 DNA follows: TGCGCCAGCAGCCAAGAGGGGGTGGGGGGACGCCAGCCCCAGCATTTT. Protein: CASSQEGVGGRQPQHF.

V is TRBV6-5 and J is TRBJ2-7; TRBD2 is a possible D gene (5 bases). The CDR3 loop spans 14 amino acids. The germline CDR1 and CDR2 sequences are MNHEY and SVGAGI. V gave up 3 bases and J gave up 2 bases, with 11 bases separating them. The CDR3 region has the DNA TGTGCCAGCAGTTATAGCGCCCCAACCTACGAGCAGTACTTC. Amino acid sequence: CASSYSAPTYEQYF.

The chain joins TRBV19 to TRBJ1-2, with TRBD1 matching over 9 bases. The germline V gene has CDR1 LNHDA and CDR2 SQIVND (reference sequence). The V and J ends lost 8 bases and 7 bases, in that order; junction bases with no gene match: 8. The CDR3 is 13 amino acids. CDR3 in DNA: TGTGCCAGTCGGGACAGGGTTGAAAGTGGCTACACCTTC. Amino acids: CASRDRVESGYTF. The entire variable domain, with the rest obtained from reference TRBV19 and TRBJ1-2, is as follows: DGGITQSPKYLFRKEGQNVTLSCEQNLNHDAMYWYRQDPGQGLRLIYYSQIVNDFQKGDIAEGYSVSREKKESFPLTVTSAQKNPTAFYLCASRDRVESGYTFGSGTRLTVV.

The chain recombines TRBV5-1 with TRBJ2-7; 10 nucleotides agree with TRBD1. Germline V gives CDR1 SGHRS, CDR2 YFSETQ. This CDR3 has 15 amino acids. V lost 4 bases and J lost 6; bases outside the gene matches: 10. Here the CDR3 reads CASSPDRGVRIEQYF. The CDR3 DNA sequence: TGCGCCAGCAGCCCGGACAGGGGGGTCCGAATCGAGCAGTACTTC.

This chain connects TRBV28 to TRBJ2-7; D gene unclear. The germline V gene encodes CDR1 MDHEN and CDR2 SYDVKM. Trimming removed 6 bases at V and 3 bases at J, with 6 bases between. This CDR3 region has 11 residues. CDR3 DNA sequence: TGTGCCAGCAGCTTCAGCTACGAGCAGTACTTC. Translating gives CASSFSYEQYF.

V and J are TRBV7-2 and TRBJ2-4; 16 nucleotides align to TRBD2. J lost 3 bases, V lost 4 bases, and 3 bases had no gene match. Germline values: CDR1 SGHTA, CDR2 FQGNSA. This CDR3 is 17 amino acids long. Here the CDR3 DNA reads TGTGCCAGCAGCTCAGGGACTAGCGGGAGGGGCAAAAACATTCAGTACTTC. Protein sequence: CASSSGTSGRGKNIQYF.

V is TRBV6-1 and J is TRBJ2-1, with TRBD2 matching 9 bases. This CDR3 region has 17 residues. V shed 3 bases and J 6 bases; nucleotides not matched to a gene: 12. Germline CDR1 is MNHNS and CDR2 is SASEGT. The CDR3 DNA reads TGTGCCAGCAGTGACCATGTTGGTAGCGGGAGTTCCAATGAGCAGTTCTTC. The encoded protein is CASSDHVGSGSSNEQFF.

This chain links TRBV7-9 with TRBJ2-5; TRBD1 matches at 11 bases. This CDR3 has 17 amino acids. Germline CDR1 reads SEHNR; CDR2 reads FQNEAQ (reference sequence). The ends lost 2 bases at V and 4 bases at J; junction bases unmatched: 9. For the CDR3, the DNA is TGTGCCAGCAGCTTATTCGTCCAGGACAGGGGGCGAGAGACCCAGTACTTC. Translation gives CASSLFVQDRGRETQYF.

This chain joins TRBV27 and TRBJ2-1; the D is unclear. The CDR3 spans 11 residues. Trimming removed 0 bases at V and 10 bases at J, with 4 bases between. CDR1 and CDR2 (germline): MNHEY, SMNVEV (reference sequence). The CDR3 sequence is CASSLSGEQFF. The CDR3 nucleotides read TGTGCCAGCAGTTTATCCGGGGAGCAGTTCTTC.

This clone was detected only a few times. J is TRBJ2-5 and V is TRBV9, with 8 positions matching TRBD1. CDR1 and CDR2 from the germline V gene are SGDLS and YYNGEE. The CDR3 has 15 amino acids. Trimming took 2 bases from V and 5 from J; bases not matched to a gene: 8. In DNA, the CDR3 is TGTGCCAGCAGCGTGCAGGGGGCGCGTCGGGAGACCCAGTACTTC. Amino acid sequence: CASSVQGARRETQYF.

The chain has TRBV5-5 and TRBJ1-1; TRBD1 might be the D (5 bases). The CDR3 sequence is 16 residues long. Trimming left V 0 bases short and J 3 bases short, with 15 bases between. Germline V CDR1 and CDR2: SGHKS, YYEKEE (reference sequence). The DNA of the CDR3 is TGTGCCAGCAGCTTGGGGGCAGGGCCCAGGGACACTGAAGCTTTCTTT. Protein: CASSLGAGPRDTEAFF.

Notes on this clone: Other DNA sequences in this sample translate to the same CDR3. The V call is TRBV28, the J call TRBJ2-1; D ambiguous. Trimming stripped 5 bases from V and 4 bases from J, with 3 bases between. This CDR3 region has 11 residues. Germline lookup yields CDR1 MDHEN and CDR2 SYDVKM. The CDR3 reads CASSPYNEQFF. CDR3 sequence (DNA): TGTGCCAGCAGTCCGTACAATGAGCAGTTCTTC.

The CDR3 DNA follows: TGTGCCAGCAGTTACACCGGGACAGGGTACGGCTACACCTTC. This encodes CASSYTGTGYGYTF. The gene calls are TRBV6-5 and TRBJ1-2, with 9 bases aligning to TRBD1. The CDR3 is made up of 14 amino acids. Looked up from germline, CDR1 is MNHEY and CDR2 is SVGAGI. J lost 8 bases, V lost 2 bases, and 6 bases had no gene match.

The chain has TRBV28 and TRBJ1-5, with 7 bases matching TRBD1. CDR3 length: 15 amino acids. Trimming cost V 3 bases and J 7 bases; bases outside gene matches: 9. CDR1 is MDHEN and CDR2 is SYDVKM in the germline V gene. CDR3 sequence reads: CASSFYGTEGQPQHF. The CDR3 DNA is TGTGCCAGCAGTTTTTATGGGACAGAGGGGCAGCCCCAGCATTTT.

This clone was seen ten or more times. The chain employs TRBV6-4 and TRBJ1-2, with a possible D match to TRBD1 (5 bases). Per the germline V gene, CDR1 is MRHNA and CDR2 is SNTAGT. The CDR3 extends over 15 amino acids. The germline V and J ends were trimmed by 6 bases and 5 bases, with 19 bases remaining between them. The CDR3 region is CASSAGGRDLYGYTF. In DNA form, the CDR3 reads TGTGCCAGCAGCGCCGGCGGGCGGGACCTTTATGGCTACACCTTC.

The rearrangement uses TRBV25-1 and TRBJ1-2; D perhaps matches TRBD1 (6 bases). CDR1 and CDR2 from the germline V gene are MGHDK and SYGVNS. CDR3 length: 16 amino acids. With 1 base removed from V and 6 bases from J, the gap between germline ends came to 18 bases. This CDR3 reads CASSELGGQTLNGYTF. In nucleotides, the CDR3 is TGTGCCAGCAGTGAATTAGGCGGACAGACGCTTAATGGCTACACCTTC.

The chain uses TRBV9 and TRBJ2-3, with 7 bases matching TRBD2. Per germline, CDR1 SGDLS and CDR2 YYNGEE. V dropped 0 bases and J dropped 1; count of bases not matched to a gene: 5. This CDR3 is 16 amino acids long. Written as DNA, the CDR3 is TGTGCCAGCAGCGTAGTGGCGGGAGAGGGCACAGATACGCAGTATTTT. This encodes CASSVVAGEGTDTQYF.

The chain has TRBV10-1 and TRBJ2-7, with 9 bases identical to TRBD1. With 2 bases clipped from V and 4 bases from J, the junction kept 3 bases outside the gene matches. This CDR3 is 14 amino acids long. Germline V gene sequence: CDR1 WNHNN, CDR2 SYGVQD (reference sequence). The CDR3 coding sequence is TGCGCCAGCAGTGAGGGACAGGGGCTATACGAGCAGTACTTC. Residues: CASSEGQGLYEQYF.

The chain uses TRBV7-6 and TRBJ1-1; 8 positions agree with TRBD1. Germline assignment: CDR1 SGHVS and CDR2 FNYEAQ. The V gene end was trimmed by 6 bases and the J gene end by 1 base; junction bases not matched to a gene: 4. This CDR3 is 14 amino acids long. CDR3: CASRQGQGNTEAFF. CDR3 bases: TGTGCCAGCAGACAAGGACAGGGGAACACTGAAGCTTTCTTT.

The gene calls are TRBV6-6 and TRBJ2-1; 7 nucleotides agree with TRBD2. Unmatched junction bases numbered 7, after V lost 0 bases and J lost 8 bases. This CDR3 is built from 15 residues. The germline V gene encodes CDR1 MNHNY and CDR2 SVGAGI (reference sequence). The CDR3 bases are TGTGCCAGCAGTTACTCGAGTATGAGCGGGGATGAGCAGTTCTTC. Its translation: CASSYSSMSGDEQFF.

The CDR3 loop reads CASSSWSNGETQYF. CDR3 DNA sequence: TGTGCCAGCAGCTCCTGGTCGAACGGGGAGACCCAGTACTTC. The chain carries TRBV9 and TRBJ2-5; no definite D call. This CDR3 region has 14 residues. Germline V gene data show CDR1 as SGDLS and CDR2 as YYNGEE. Trimming left V 4 bases short and J 5 bases short, with 15 bases between. The full variable domain, with the rest looked up from reference TRBV9 and TRBJ2-5, is DSGVTQTPKHLITATGQRVTLRCSPRSGDLSVYWYQQSLDQGLQFLIQYYNGEERAKGNILERFSAQQFPDLHSELNLSSLELGDSALYFCASSSWSNGETQYFGPGTRLLVL.

This clone was observed a handful of times. The V and J genes are TRBV5-1 and TRBJ1-1; unclear D gene. The germline V gene has CDR1 SGHRS and CDR2 YFSETQ. The length of the CDR3 is 13 residues. V lost 5 bases and J 2 bases, leaving 10 bases between the germline ends. The CDR3 bases are TGCGCCAGCAGTGACACCTCAAACACTGAAGCTTTCTTT. Translating it yields CASSDTSNTEAFF.

The rearrangement uses TRBV5-5 and TRBJ1-1; 8 bases align to TRBD1. The CDR3 consists of 16 residues. Germline CDR1 and CDR2: SGHKS and YYEKEE (reference sequence). The J segment lost 7 bases and the V segment lost 0 bases, leaving 11 bases of the junction unmatched. CDR3 DNA sequence: TGTGCCAGCAGCTTGGCCGTGCTCCAGGGGGCAGGTGAAGCTTTCTTT. Protein sequence: CASSLAVLQGAGEAFF.

The chain carries TRBV9 and TRBJ2-1; D is perhaps TRBD1 (6 bases). CDR1 and CDR2 (germline): SGDLS, YYNGEE. This CDR3 comprises 12 residues. The V gene lost 7 bases and the J gene lost 10 bases, with 15 bases spanning the gap. CDR3 sequence (DNA): TGTGCCAGCTCCGCGCAGGGACAAGAGCAGTTCTTC. It is translated as CASSAQGQEQFF.

V and J are TRBV5-1 and TRBJ2-4; the match to TRBD1 covers 9 bases. This CDR3 is built from 16 residues. Per the germline V gene, CDR1 is SGHRS and CDR2 is YFSETQ. V shed 4 bases, J shed 0 bases, and the junction held 5 bases outside the gene matches. The CDR3 protein is CASSLGQGLAKNIQYF. CDR3 DNA sequence: TGCGCCAGCAGCCTGGGACAGGGCCTAGCCAAAAACATTCAGTACTTC.

This chain joins TRBV7-6 and TRBJ1-2, with D tentatively TRBD1 (5 bases). Trimming took 4 bases from V and 7 from J, leaving 19 bases between them. CDR3 size: 15 residues. Germline assignment: CDR1 SGHVS and CDR2 FNYEAQ. CDR3 bases: TGTGCCAGCAGCTCGGGTGGGGCCCGAGGACCTGGCTACACCTTC. Its protein is CASSSGGARGPGYTF.